The 3 T cell receptor beta chains listed next were all sequenced from one sample in a study of T cell responses to AZD1222 COVID-19 vaccine. Some clones are missing from TCRdb's copy, which holds only in-frame ones; the method was immunoSEQ multiplex PCR. The table records more than 100,000 clones, 80% to 90% of them present only once. The starting material was peripheral blood, obtained on day 0 of AZD1222 vaccination. The receptors here all came from an adult in good health.

V usage is TRBV3-1 (or the pseudogene TRBV3-2) and J usage is TRBJ1-6, with D maybe TRBD1 (6 bases). The germline V gene encodes CDR1 LGHDT and CDR2 YNNKEL (reference sequence). V lost 7 bases to trimming and J lost 7 bases, with 17 bases between them. The length of the CDR3 is 15 residues. CDR3 amino acids: CASTPGGGGNSPLHF. CDR3 nucleotide sequence: TGTGCCAGCACTCCGGGGGGCGGAGGAAATTCACCCCTCCACTTT.

The chain is built from TRBV14 and TRBJ2-1; no clear D gene. Germline CDR1 is SGHDN and CDR2 is FVKESK. CDR3 length: 16 residues. V was trimmed by 0 bases and J by 4 bases, leaving 13 bases between them. The CDR3 DNA reads as TGTGCCAGCAGCCAAGATTCTCGTCGGCGGTACAATGAGCAGTTCTTC. It is translated as CASSQDSRRRYNEQFF.

The V call is TRBV6-1, the J call TRBJ2-7; D is possibly TRBD2 (5 bases). This CDR3 has 15 residues. The germline V gene has CDR1 MNHNS and CDR2 SASEGT. V was pared by 1 base and J by 1 base, with 11 bases between. CDR3: CASSEDQPGSYEQYF. The CDR3 DNA reads TGTGCCAGCAGTGAAGACCAACCGGGATCCTACGAGCAGTACTTC.